These T cell receptor beta chains were read from a single sample in a study of blood T cell repertoires in COVID-19. TCRdb keeps only in-frame clones here, not all; method: immunoSEQ multiplex PCR. The repertoire includes some 130,000 clones, roughly two thirds of them detected once, and 1.5% to 2% sits in the top ten. Sequenced material: peripheral blood. The receptors were gathered from a woman in her 70s with acute or convalescent COVID-19. Both conserved end residues are part of each CDR3. The D gene is left open where the match is weak. The size entry is marked missing in some rows and otherwise reads once, few, many or a size class.

abundance: -
d_gene: -
j_gene: TRBJ2-5
v_gene: TRBV6-6
CDR3aa: CASSRRLKETQYF
CDR3nt: TGTGCCAGCAGTCGGAGACTGAAAGAGACCCAGTACTTC

abundance: once
d_gene: -
j_gene: TRBJ1-3
v_gene: TRBV28
CDR3aa: CASSPDSSGSGNTIYF
CDR3nt: TGTGCCAGCAGTCCGGACAGTTCGGGCTCTGGAAACACCATATATTTT

abundance: few
d_gene: -
j_gene: TRBJ1-1
v_gene: TRBV5-6
CDR3aa: CASSWGDLMNTEAFF
CDR3nt: TGTGCCAGCAGCTGGGGGGACCTCATGAACACTGAAGCTTTCTTT

abundance: -
d_gene: TRBD2
j_gene: TRBJ2-7
v_gene: TRBV10-1
CDR3aa: CASSPPGSGKGSYEQYF
CDR3nt: TGCGCCAGCAGTCCCCCTGGCAGCGGGAAAGGATCCTACGAGCAGTACTTC

abundance: -
d_gene: TRBD2
j_gene: TRBJ2-7
v_gene: TRBV29-1
CDR3aa: CSVVTLGTNEQYF
CDR3nt: TGCAGCGTGGTTACACTAGGGACTAACGAGCAGTACTTC

abundance: -
d_gene: TRBD1
j_gene: TRBJ1-5
v_gene: TRBV6-5
CDR3aa: CASTGTGNQPQHF
CDR3nt: TGTGCCAGCACCGGGACAGGCAATCAGCCCCAGCATTTT

abundance: -
d_gene: -
j_gene: TRBJ2-1
v_gene: TRBV11-2
CDR3aa: CASSLRLDNSYNEQFF
CDR3nt: TGTGCCAGCAGCCTCCGACTAGACAACTCCTACAATGAGCAGTTCTTC

abundance: few
d_gene: -
j_gene: TRBJ1-2
v_gene: TRBV7-2
CDR3aa: CASNQGIYGYTF
CDR3nt: TGTGCCAGCAACCAGGGGATCTATGGCTACACCTTC

abundance: -
d_gene: TRBD2
j_gene: TRBJ2-5
v_gene: TRBV5-1
CDR3aa: CASGERGPWETQYF
CDR3nt: TGCGCCAGCGGGGAGCGGGGGCCCTGGGAGACCCAGTACTTC

abundance: many
d_gene: -
j_gene: TRBJ2-7
v_gene: TRBV27
CDR3aa: CASSDFRDTQYF
CDR3nt: TGTGCCAGCAGTGACTTCCGGGACACCCAATACTTC

abundance: few
d_gene: -
j_gene: TRBJ1-2
v_gene: TRBV11-2
CDR3aa: CASSRNPGGGYTF
CDR3nt: TGTGCCAGCAGCCGAAACCCCGGGGGGGGCTACACCTTC

abundance: few
d_gene: -
j_gene: TRBJ1-1
v_gene: TRBV9
CDR3aa: CASSQFGGNTEAFF
CDR3nt: TGTGCCAGCAGCCAGTTCGGGGGGAACACTGAAGCTTTCTTT

abundance: -
d_gene: -
j_gene: TRBJ1-5
v_gene: TRBV19
CDR3aa: CASSINPAGYSNQPQHF
CDR3nt: TGTGCCAGTAGTATAAACCCCGCAGGTTATAGCAATCAGCCCCAGCATTTT

abundance: -
d_gene: TRBD1
j_gene: TRBJ1-1
v_gene: TRBV11-2
CDR3aa: CASRVQGPGTEAFF
CDR3nt: TGTGCCAGCAGAGTACAGGGGCCTGGCACTGAAGCTTTCTTT

abundance: -
d_gene: -
j_gene: TRBJ1-5
v_gene: TRBV27
CDR3aa: CASRQGNLNQPQHF
CDR3nt: TGTGCCAGCCGCCAGGGGAACTTAAATCAGCCCCAGCATTTT

abundance: few
d_gene: -
j_gene: TRBJ1-1
v_gene: TRBV27
CDR3aa: CASSFKGSMNTEAFF
CDR3nt: TGTGCCAGCAGTTTCAAGGGGTCCATGAACACTGAAGCTTTCTTT